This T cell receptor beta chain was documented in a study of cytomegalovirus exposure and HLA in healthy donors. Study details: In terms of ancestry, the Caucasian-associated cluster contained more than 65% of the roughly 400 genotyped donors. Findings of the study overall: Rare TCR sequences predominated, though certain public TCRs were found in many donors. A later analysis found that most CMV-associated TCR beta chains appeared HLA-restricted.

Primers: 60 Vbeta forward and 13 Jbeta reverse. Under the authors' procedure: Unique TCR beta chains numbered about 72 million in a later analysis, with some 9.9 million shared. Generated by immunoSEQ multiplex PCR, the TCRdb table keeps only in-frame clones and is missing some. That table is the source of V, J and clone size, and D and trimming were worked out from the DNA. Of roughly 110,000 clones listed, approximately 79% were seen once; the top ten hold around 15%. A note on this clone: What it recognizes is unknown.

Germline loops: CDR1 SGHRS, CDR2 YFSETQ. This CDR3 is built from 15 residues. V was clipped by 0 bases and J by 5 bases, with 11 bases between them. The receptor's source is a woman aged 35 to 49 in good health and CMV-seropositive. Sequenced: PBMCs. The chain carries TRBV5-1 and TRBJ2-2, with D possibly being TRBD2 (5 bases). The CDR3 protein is CASSLAGVGTGELFF. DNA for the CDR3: TGCGCCAGCAGCTTGGCCGGGGTTGGGACCGGGGAGCTGTTTTTT. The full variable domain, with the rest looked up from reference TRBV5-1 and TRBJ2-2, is KAGVTQTPRYLIKTRGQQVTLSCSPISGHRSVSWYQQTPGQGLQFLFEYFSETQRNKGNFPGRFSGRQFSNSRSEMNVSTLELGDSALYLCASSLAGVGTGELFFGEGSRLTVL.